One and the same sample provided the 8 T cell receptor beta chains below, sequenced in a study of radiation and T cells in renal cell carcinoma. TCRdb's copy holds only in-frame clones and misses some; the assay was immunoSEQ multiplex PCR. This repertoire shows 70,000 to 80,000 clones, just over 85% found once; its top ten account for 20% to 25%. Time point denoted: blood 2 weeks post-SBRT. Treatment given: 15 Gy SBRT to primary tumor, nephrectomy 4 weeks later. The sample consisted of blood, taken from a patient whose treatment included radiotherapy and nephrectomy. These receptors came from a woman in her forties or fifties with renal cell carcinoma.

The gene calls are TRBV5-4 and TRBJ2-6, with 7 bases fitting TRBD1. The trim removed 4 bases at V and 0 bases at J, leaving 4 bases unmatched. Germline CDR1 and CDR2: SGHNT and YYREEE (reference sequence). The CDR3 has 16 amino acids. CDR3 DNA: TGTGCCAGCAGCCCGGACAGGTTCTCTGGGGCCAACGTCCTGACTTTC. Translation gives CASSPDRFSGANVLTF.

This clone occurred a few times. In DNA, the CDR3 is TGTGCCAGCAGCCCGGGGGTCGGTCAGCCCCAGCATTTT. It specifies CASSPGVGQPQHF. This chain uses TRBV7-2 with TRBJ1-5; the D gene is possibly TRBD1 (5 bases). Trimming removed 5 bases from V and 6 bases from J, with 11 bases in between. The CDR3 contains 13 residues. CDR1 and CDR2 from the germline V gene are SGHTA and FQGNSA. The variable domain in full, completed from reference TRBV7-2 and TRBJ1-5, reads GAGVSQSPSNKVTEKGKDVELRCDPISGHTALYWYRQSLGQGLEFLIYFQGNSAPDKSGLPSDRFSAERTGGSVSTLTIQRTQQEDSAVYLCASSPGVGQPQHFGDGTRLSIL.

The rearrangement links TRBV14 to TRBJ2-3, with D possibly being TRBD1 (5 bases). Germline lookup yields CDR1 SGHDN and CDR2 FVKESK. The CDR3 is made up of 12 amino acids. V lost 4 bases, J lost 5 bases, and 7 bases lay in between. The CDR3 loop is CASSPQGDTQYF. The CDR3 region has the DNA TGTGCCAGCAGCCCGCAGGGAGATACGCAGTATTTT.

This clone was counted once. The rearrangement joins TRBV7-2 to TRBJ2-5; no clear D. The CDR3 is made up of 13 amino acids. The germline V and J ends were trimmed by 4 bases and 2 bases, with 8 bases remaining between them. Germline V gene sequence: CDR1 SGHTA, CDR2 FQGNSA. CDR3 residues: CASSSPAQETQYF. CDR3 in DNA: TGTGCCAGCAGCTCCCCGGCGCAAGAGACCCAGTACTTC.

The rearrangement joins TRBV7-9 to TRBJ2-7; 7 positions match TRBD1. From germline, CDR1 is SEHNR and CDR2 FQNEAQ (reference sequence). The CDR3 is made up of 15 amino acids. V lost 3 bases and J lost 9; bases outside the gene matches: 14. The CDR3 DNA sequence: TGTGCCAGCAGCTTGTACCTTAAGGGGGCTACGATGCAGTACTTC. Amino acid sequence: CASSLYLKGATMQYF.

The V and J genes are TRBV7-2 and TRBJ2-7; D gene unclear. The CDR3 consists of 17 residues. V was clipped by 1 base and J by 6 bases, with 22 bases between them. Germline loops: CDR1 SGHTA, CDR2 FQGNSA. CDR3 protein: CASSLGVRGPLRPEQYF. In nucleotides, the CDR3 is TGTGCCAGCAGCTTAGGGGTTCGAGGTCCGCTGAGGCCCGAGCAGTACTTC.

This clone came up a few times. V gene TRBV9 combines with J gene TRBJ2-1; 9 nucleotides match TRBD2. V was clipped by 3 bases and J by 8 bases; unmatched bases: 6. The CDR3 contains 14 residues. Germline assignment: CDR1 SGDLS and CDR2 YYNGEE. The CDR3 protein is CASSARTSVDEQFF. The CDR3 DNA reads as TGTGCCAGCAGCGCCCGGACTAGCGTGGATGAGCAGTTCTTC.

The V gene is TRBV5-4, the J gene TRBJ2-6; no clear D gene. Trimming removed 0 bases from V and 2 bases from J, with 6 bases in between. The CDR3 is made up of 15 amino acids. The germline V gene has CDR1 SGHNT and CDR2 YYREEE (reference sequence). As DNA, the CDR3 is TGTGCCAGCAGCTTGGAGCAAACTGGGGCCAACGTCCTGACTTTC. Translating it yields CASSLEQTGANVLTF. The entire variable domain, with the rest obtained from reference TRBV5-4 and TRBJ2-6, is as follows: ETGVTQSPTHLIKTRGQQVTLRCSSQSGHNTVSWYQQALGQGPQFIFQYYREEENGRGNFPPRFSGLQFPNYSSELNVNALELDDSALYLCASSLEQTGANVLTFGAGSRLTVL.